This T cell receptor (beta chain) was documented in a study of shared clonotypes between healthy human individuals. Study summary: Each donor had three CD4 naive, three CD4 memory, two CD8 naive and one CD8 memory plate. The study's findings and limits: Naive subsets usually exceeded memory subsets in estimated richness.

Concerning this clone itself: No antigen is known for it.

V was clipped by 2 bases and J by 6 bases, with 13 bases between them. The CDR3 is made up of 14 amino acids. Germline CDR1 reads MDHEN; CDR2 reads SYDVKM. Execution of the assay was at deep level. Several immunoSEQ plates held equal portions of the genomic DNA taken from each subset. The protocol was immunoSEQ multiplex PCR, while the TCRdb copy is restricted to in-frame clones and leaves out a portion. The sample shows about 1.5 million clones, roughly 96% of them seen only once. The sequence was obtained from a man aged 25 to 45 in good health. The chain carries TRBV28 and TRBJ1-1; the D is unclear. The sample was naive CD4+ T cells sorted from blood. Subset meaning: CD45RA+ positively selected. CDR3 bases: TGTGCCAGCAGTTTACCGAGTGTGAGTCCTGAAGCTTTCTTT. Protein sequence: CASSLPSVSPEAFF.